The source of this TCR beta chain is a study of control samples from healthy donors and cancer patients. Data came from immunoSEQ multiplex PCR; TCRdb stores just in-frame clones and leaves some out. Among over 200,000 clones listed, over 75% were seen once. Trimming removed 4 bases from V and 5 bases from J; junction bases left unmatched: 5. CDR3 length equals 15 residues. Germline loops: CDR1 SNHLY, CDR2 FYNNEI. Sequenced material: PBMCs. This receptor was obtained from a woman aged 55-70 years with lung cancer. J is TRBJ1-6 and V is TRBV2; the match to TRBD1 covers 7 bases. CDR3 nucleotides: TGTGCCAGCAGTGCGGGACAGACAGATAATTCACCCCTCCACTTT. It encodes CASSAGQTDNSPLHF.